Shown below are 18 T cell receptor beta chains from a single sample sequenced in a study of shared clonotypes between healthy human individuals. Clones were sequenced by immunoSEQ multiplex PCR, and TCRdb holds only the in-frame ones, with some missing. The sample holds roughly 1 million clones, approximately 80% seen once. The sample taken for sequencing was memory CD4+ T cells from PBMCs. The subset: CD45RA-negative fraction. The receptors come from a man between 18 and 35 years old in good health. Some clones in this sample may be carry-over from other donors' samples.

The rearrangement joins TRBV6-5 to TRBJ2-1; 16 bases align to TRBD2. The CDR3 extends over 14 amino acids. V dropped 5 bases and J dropped 10; count of bases not matched to a gene: 2. Germline V gene data show CDR1 as MNHEY and CDR2 as SVGAGI. The CDR3 loop is CASSPGLAGGEQFF. The DNA of the CDR3 is TGTGCCAGCAGTCCGGGACTAGCGGGAGGGGAGCAGTTCTTC.

This chain joins TRBV18 and TRBJ1-5; 7 bases fit TRBD1. The J segment lost 2 bases and the V segment lost 2 bases, leaving 6 bases of the junction unmatched. CDR1 and CDR2 (germline): KGHSH, LQKENI. The CDR3 contains 16 residues. CDR3 residues: CASSPGGQAGNQPQHF. The CDR3 DNA reads TGTGCCAGCTCACCAGGAGGACAGGCGGGCAATCAGCCCCAGCATTTT.

The V call is TRBV19, the J call TRBJ2-7, with no clear D. The CDR3 length is 13 residues. V gave up 3 bases and J gave up 3 bases, with 9 bases separating them. Per germline, CDR1 LNHDA and CDR2 SQIVND (reference sequence). Here the CDR3 DNA reads TGTGCCAGTAGTATTGGAGTGTTCTACGAGCAGTACTTC. Translated, it gives CASSIGVFYEQYF.

The genes are TRBV9 and TRBJ1-3; a weak D match, TRBD1 (5 bases). Trimming left V 2 bases short and J 0 bases short, with 15 bases between. CDR3 length: 17 residues. Looked up from germline, CDR1 is SGDLS and CDR2 is YYNGEE. CDR3 protein: CASSVGGHLSSGNTIYF. The DNA of the CDR3 is TGTGCCAGCAGCGTGGGCGGACACCTTTCCTCTGGAAACACCATATATTTT.

This clone appeared a single time. This rearrangement joins TRBV30 to TRBJ2-1, with 9 nucleotides matching TRBD2. Germline loops: CDR1 GTSNPN, CDR2 SVGIG (reference sequence). With 0 bases clipped from V and 4 bases from J, the junction kept 13 bases outside the gene matches. This CDR3 contains 18 residues. The DNA for the CDR3 is TGTGCCTGGAGTGTAAGGCCTAGCGGGATCGGGTGGTACAATGAGCAGTTCTTC. Translated: CAWSVRPSGIGWYNEQFF.

The V and J genes are TRBV28 and TRBJ2-1; no reliable D call. V dropped 1 base and J dropped 5 bases, with 3 bases sitting between them. The CDR3 sequence is 12 residues long. Germline V CDR1 and CDR2: MDHEN, SYDVKM. For the CDR3, the DNA is TGTGCCAGCAGTTTATCGGACAATGAGCAGTTCTTC. It specifies CASSLSDNEQFF.

The chain has TRBV7-3 and TRBJ2-1; D is ambiguous. The V and J ends lost 2 bases and 7 bases respectively, with 12 bases between them. CDR1 SGHTA and CDR2 FQGTGA come from the germline V gene. This CDR3 comprises 14 residues. The CDR3 DNA reads TGTGCCAGCAGCTTATCGGTCGGCATTAATGAGCAGTTCTTC. It translates to CASSLSVGINEQFF.

The chain links TRBV5-4 to TRBJ2-1, with 11 positions matching TRBD2. V shed 4 bases and J 3 bases; nucleotides not matched to a gene: 6. Germline CDR1 reads SGHNT; CDR2 reads YYREEE (reference sequence). The CDR3 is 16 residues long. CDR3: CASSQGTSGYYNEQFF. Here the CDR3 DNA reads TGTGCCAGCAGCCAGGGGACTAGCGGCTACTACAATGAGCAGTTCTTC.

The sample holds one count of this clone. CDR3 amino acids: CASRPVSGVAGELFF. The CDR3 bases are TGCGCCAGCAGGCCAGTTAGCGGGGTCGCCGGGGAGCTGTTTTTT. J is TRBJ2-2 and V is TRBV5-1; 8 nucleotides agree with TRBD2. CDR1 and CDR2 from the germline V gene are SGHRS and YFSETQ. Losses at the gene ends were 5 bases for V and 6 bases for J; bases not matched to a gene: 9. The CDR3 is made up of 15 amino acids.

The chain uses TRBV5-5 and TRBJ2-3; no clear D. The CDR3 contains 16 residues. V was trimmed by 6 bases and J by 2 bases, leaving 19 bases between them. Germline-derived CDR1 and CDR2 are SGHKS and YYEKEE (reference sequence). CDR3 DNA sequence: TGTGCCAGCACCTTAGGGTCGGGTGGTTTCACAGATACGCAGTATTTT. Amino acids: CASTLGSGGFTDTQYF.

This rearrangement joins TRBV15 to TRBJ2-1, with 13 bases that match TRBD2. The V and J ends lost 6 bases and 4 bases, in that order; junction bases with no gene match: 6. The CDR3 sequence is 16 residues long. Looked up from germline, CDR1 is LNHNV and CDR2 is YYDKDF (reference sequence). DNA of the CDR3: TGTGCCACCAGAACCGGGACTAGCGGGATTTACAATGAGCAGTTCTTC. Translating it yields CATRTGTSGIYNEQFF.

The rearrangement links TRBV2 to TRBJ2-1; D might be TRBD1 or TRBD2, each matching 5 bases. V was shortened by 7 bases and J by 0 bases, with 13 bases between the two germline ends. The germline V gene has CDR1 SNHLY and CDR2 FYNNEI. The CDR3 sequence is 15 residues long. The CDR3 loop is CASTEGKGSYNEQFF. CDR3 coding DNA: TGTGCCAGCACCGAGGGGAAGGGCTCCTACAATGAGCAGTTCTTC. The variable domain in full, completed from reference TRBV2 and TRBJ2-1, reads EPEVTQTPSHQVTQMGQEVILRCVPISNHLYFYWYRQILGQKVEFLVSFYNNEISEKSEIFDDQFSVERPDGSNFTLKIRSTKLEDSAMYFCASTEGKGSYNEQFFGPGTRLTVL.

V usage is TRBV4-2 and J usage is TRBJ1-2; TRBD1 agrees at 8 bases. This CDR3 is 14 amino acids long. V lost 1 base, J lost 4 bases, and 2 bases stayed unmatched. CDR1 and CDR2 (germline): LGHNA, YNFKEQ. The CDR3 bases are TGTGCCAGCAGCCAAGCCGGGACAGGCTATGGCTACACCTTC. Amino acid sequence: CASSQAGTGYGYTF.

Note on this clone: Other DNA sequences in the sample encode the same CDR3. This sequence joins TRBV5-4 and TRBJ1-1, with D uncertain. V lost 4 bases and J lost 1, with 8 bases in between. CDR1 SGHNT and CDR2 YYREEE come from the germline V gene (reference sequence). The CDR3 extends over 13 amino acids. CDR3 residues: CASSRDSNTEAFF. CDR3 nucleotide sequence: TGTGCCAGCAGCCGGGATTCGAACACTGAAGCTTTCTTT.

The rearrangement links TRBV2 to TRBJ2-3; no clear D gene. There are 12 residues in the CDR3. V gave up 4 bases and J gave up 8 bases, with 10 bases separating them. Germline values: CDR1 SNHLY, CDR2 FYNNEI. This CDR3 reads CASSAEFGTQYF. In nucleotides, the CDR3 is TGTGCCAGCAGTGCGGAGTTCGGTACGCAGTATTTT.

This clone showed up many times. This rearrangement joins TRBV4-2 to TRBJ2-2; TRBD2 agrees at 9 bases. V lost 3 bases, J lost 4 bases, and 6 bases stayed unmatched. Germline V gives CDR1 LGHNA, CDR2 YNFKEQ. The CDR3 contains 16 residues. The CDR3 nucleotides are TGTGCCAGCAGCCAGGATAGCGGGAGCGTCACCGGGGAGCTGTTTTTT. Protein sequence: CASSQDSGSVTGELFF.

This chain links TRBV10-3 with TRBJ2-3; D unresolved. The germline gives CDR1 ENHRY, CDR2 SYGVKD. There are 15 residues in the CDR3. V was trimmed by 3 bases and J by 1 base, leaving 11 bases between them. Here the CDR3 DNA reads TGTGCCATCAGTGATATTTTTAAAGGCACAGATACGCAGTATTTT. Translation: CAISDIFKGTDTQYF.

This chain links TRBV4-2 with TRBJ2-1; 7 bases are a match to TRBD2. The J segment lost 4 bases and the V segment lost 10 bases, leaving 10 bases of the junction unmatched. CDR1 and CDR2 from the germline V gene are LGHNA and YNFKEQ. The CDR3 is 14 residues long. The DNA for the CDR3 is TGTGCCACCCGGTTGTCTAGCGGATACAATGAGCAGTTCTTC. Translating gives CATRLSSGYNEQFF.